The following is a T cell receptor (beta chain) sequence with its context. This entry is derived from a study of blood T cell repertoires in COVID-19. Authors' analysis steps: How many nucleated cells were present was estimated from reference gene primer amplification. Profiled with immunoSEQ multiplex PCR; TCRdb holds only in-frame clones, not every one. V and J calls and clone size come straight from that table; D and trimming were deduced from the DNA. The table shows around 250,000 clones, with approximately 87% occurring only once. The clonotype originates from a man between 60 and 75 years old with acute or convalescent COVID-19. Material: peripheral blood.

CDR3 bases: TGTGCCAGCAGTTTTCAGGGACATCCGAACTATGGCTACACCTTC. Translated: CASSFQGHPNYGYTF. This chain links TRBV27 with TRBJ1-2; a weak D match, TRBD1 (6 bases). The length of the CDR3 is 15 residues. The germline gives CDR1 MNHEY, CDR2 SMNVEV (reference sequence). The V end was cut by 3 bases, the J end by 2 bases, with 13 bases between.